Listed below are T cell receptor beta chains from one sample, sequenced in a study of blood T cells in healthy people across ages. TCRdb re-called the 5' RACE reads through MiXCR, storing one row per CDR3 protein. Of 800,000 or so distinct CDR3 sequences in the sample, less than 80% were seen once. Source material: blood. These receptors were collected from a young man in good health. The CDR3 runs from the conserved cysteine through the conserved F or W. The D gene is left open where the match is weak. Rows give clone size only sometimes, using once, few, many, or a class for an expanded clone.

J: TRBJ2-3; D: NA; size: NA; V: TRBV7-2; DNA: TGTGCCAGCAGCTCAAGGGCAGGGCCAGATACGCAGTATTTT; CDR3: CASSSRAGPDTQYF
J: TRBJ1-2; D: NA; size: many; V: TRBV21-1; DNA: TGTGCCAGCAGCAAAGGAGTTAGGGTTGGGAATGGCTACACCTTC; CDR3: CASSKGVRVGNGYTF
J: TRBJ2-1; D: NA; size: NA; V: TRBV7-2; DNA: TGTGCCAGCAGCACCTTCCAGTCCTCGGGGAATGAGCAGTTCTTC; CDR3: CASSTFQSSGNEQFF
J: TRBJ1-4; D: NA; size: NA; V: TRBV6-1; DNA: TGTGCCAGCAGTGATATTTTTAGGACAGAGGGAAAACTGTTTTTT; CDR3: CASSDIFRTEGKLFF
J: TRBJ2-3; D: NA; size: NA; V: TRBV29-1; DNA: TGCAACGTTCCGAAGGGCGGGGAATATACGCAGTATTTT; CDR3: CNVPKGGEYTQYF
J: TRBJ2-7; D: NA; size: NA; V: TRBV6-1; DNA: TGTGCCAGCAGTGAAGGGACCACCAGGGGCTACGAGCAGTACTTC; CDR3: CASSEGTTRGYEQYF
J: TRBJ2-1; D: NA; size: NA; V: TRBV20-1; DNA: TGCAGTGCTCACCAGACAGGAAGACTCTACAATGAGCAGTTCTTC; CDR3: CSAHQTGRLYNEQFF
J: TRBJ1-2; D: NA; size: NA; V: TRBV28; DNA: TGTGCCAGCAGTTTAAAGGTTGATGGCTACACCTTC; CDR3: CASSLKVDGYTF
J: TRBJ2-5; D: NA; size: once; V: TRBV6-5; DNA: TGTGCCAGCAGTTACGGGGACCGCTACCAAGAGGCCCAGTACTTC; CDR3: CASSYGDRYQEAQYF
J: TRBJ2-3; D: NA; size: NA; V: TRBV4-3; DNA: TGCGCCAGCAGCCAAGGAGATGCCAACCTAAGCACAGATATGCAGTATTTT; CDR3: CASSQGDANLSTDMQYF
J: TRBJ2-1; D: NA; size: NA; V: TRBV2; DNA: TGTGCCAGCAGTTACATACGGACGGATGTGCAGTTCTTC; CDR3: CASSYIRTDVQFF